Listed below are T cell receptor beta chains from one sample, sequenced in a study of GPR56 and killer-like receptors on CD4 memory cells. From its re-call of the reads, TCRdb lists each CDR3 protein once, without DNA. This sample's table has approximately 2,500 distinct CDR3 sequences. Sequences were obtained from memory CD4+ T cells from blood. These TCRs come from a human donor in good health. Each CDR3 is given with its conserved first and last residue. Clone size is not always given. Where it is, it says once, few, many or a class for expanded clones.

clone size	V gene	J gene	CDR3 protein
.	TRBV9	TRBJ2-7	CASSSSGTYSYEQYF
medium-sized	TRBV7-2	TRBJ1-2	CASSPTGTTSGYTF
.	TRBV9	TRBJ2-2	CASSRGTTTGELFF
medium-sized	TRBV18	TRBJ1-1	CASSPKGGTEAFF
medium-sized	TRBV11-1	TRBJ2-3	CASSLAGLSTDTQYF
.	TRBV6-1	TRBJ2-3	CANRDSGGSTDTQYF
medium-sized	TRBV19	TRBJ2-7	CASNTPGSYEQYF
medium-sized	TRBV7-2	TRBJ2-3	CASSLRRGSTDTQYF
.	TRBV19	TRBJ1-2	CASLGTVENYGYTF
.	TRBV7-2	TRBJ1-6	CASSLVGGGADSPLHF
medium-sized	TRBV7-2	TRBJ2-7	CASSLEVGRISEQYF
.	TRBV29-1	TRBJ2-7	CSARGADSYEQYF
.	TRBV19	TRBJ2-1	CAGGQGWLAGGNEQFF